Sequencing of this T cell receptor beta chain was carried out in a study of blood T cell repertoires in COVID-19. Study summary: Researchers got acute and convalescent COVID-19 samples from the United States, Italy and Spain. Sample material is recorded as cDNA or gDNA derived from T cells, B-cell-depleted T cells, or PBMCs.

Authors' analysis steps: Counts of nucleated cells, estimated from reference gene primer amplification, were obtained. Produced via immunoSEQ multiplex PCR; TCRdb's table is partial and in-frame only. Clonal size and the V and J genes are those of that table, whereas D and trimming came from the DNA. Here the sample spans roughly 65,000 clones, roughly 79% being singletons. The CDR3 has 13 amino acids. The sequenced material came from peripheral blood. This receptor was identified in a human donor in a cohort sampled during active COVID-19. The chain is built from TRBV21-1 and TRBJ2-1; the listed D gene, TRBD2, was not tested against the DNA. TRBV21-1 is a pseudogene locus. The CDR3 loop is CATQRAGPNEQFF. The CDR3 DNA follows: TGTGCCACCCAGAGAGCGGGGCCCAATGAGCAGTTCTTC.